Below, 11 T cell receptor beta chains from the same sample are listed, as sequenced in a study of blood T cell repertoires in COVID-19. The data were produced by immunoSEQ multiplex PCR, yet TCRdb's version contains in-frame clones alone and is incomplete. The sample records 85,000 to 100,000 clones, about 78% being singletons. The sequenced sample was peripheral blood. The receptor source for this set is a man aged 45 to 65 who had recovered from COVID-19.

The chain is built from TRBV7-9 and TRBJ2-4, with D perhaps matching TRBD1 (6 bases). The CDR3 is 13 residues long. Germline V gene sequence: CDR1 SEHNR, CDR2 FQNEAQ (reference sequence). With 5 bases removed from V and 11 bases from J, the gap between germline ends came to 16 bases. The chain's CDR3 is CASSLPGARLQYF. Written as DNA, the CDR3 is TGTGCCAGCAGCCTTCCAGGGGCTAGGCTTCAGTACTTC. Supplemented by reference TRBV7-9 and TRBJ2-4, the full variable domain reads DTGVSQNPRHKITKRGQNVTFRCDPISEHNRLYWYRQTLGQGPEFLTYFQNEAQLEKSRLLSDRFSAERPKGSFSTLEIQRTEQGDSAMYLCASSLPGARLQYFGAGTRLSVL.

The chain is built from TRBV19 and TRBJ2-2; TRBD1 might be the D (5 bases). Trimming took off 1 base at V and 4 bases at J, with 10 bases between the two ends. Looked up from germline, CDR1 is LNHDA and CDR2 is SQIVND (reference sequence). The CDR3 is 15 residues long. The CDR3 region has the DNA TGTGCCAGTAGTATAGTCTCTCAGGGCACCGGGGAGCTGTTTTTT. Translated: CASSIVSQGTGELFF.

The J gene is TRBJ2-1, the V gene TRBV5-5; maybe TRBD2 (6 bases). The CDR3 runs 16 residues. Trimming took 3 bases from V and 6 from J, leaving 19 bases between them. The germline gives CDR1 SGHKS, CDR2 YYEKEE (reference sequence). CDR3 nucleotides: TGTGCCAGCAGCTCGGTCCGGGAGTCCGCCTCCAATGAGCAGTTCTTC. Protein: CASSSVRESASNEQFF.

V usage is TRBV7-2 and J usage is TRBJ1-1; D gene uncertain. Trimming stripped 2 bases from V and 7 bases from J, with 11 bases between. There are 13 residues in the CDR3. Germline V gene lookup returns CDR1 SGHTA and CDR2 FQGNSA. CDR3 coding DNA: TGTGCCAGCAGCTTATCTCAACTGAATGAAGCTTTCTTT. It translates to CASSLSQLNEAFF.

V gene TRBV28 combines with J gene TRBJ2-3; 10 bases agree with TRBD1. The CDR3 is 14 residues long. The germline CDR1 and CDR2 sequences are MDHEN and SYDVKM. The trim removed 4 bases at V and 3 bases at J, leaving 1 base unmatched. The CDR3 spells CASSWTGGTDTQYF. The CDR3 DNA follows: TGTGCCAGCAGTTGGACAGGGGGGACAGATACGCAGTATTTT.

This chain uses TRBV2 with TRBJ1-1; tentatively, D is TRBD1 (6 bases). The CDR3 length is 12 residues. Germline CDR1 is SNHLY and CDR2 is FYNNEI. Trimming shortened V by 7 bases and J by 8 bases, and 14 bases separated the two germline ends. Here the CDR3 reads CASILLGTEAFF. CDR3 nucleotide sequence: TGTGCCAGCATCCTACTAGGGACAGAAGCTTTCTTT.

This chain links TRBV5-1 with TRBJ2-1; TRBD2 agrees at 12 bases. Germline CDR1 and CDR2: SGHRS and YFSETQ. The V gene end was trimmed by 4 bases and the J gene end by 12 bases; junction bases not matched to a gene: 11. The CDR3 consists of 15 residues. CDR3 residues: CASSDSSGGAGWQFF. The CDR3 DNA sequence: TGCGCCAGCAGCGACTCTAGCGGGGGGGCCGGTTGGCAGTTCTTC.

The V and J genes are TRBV6-1 and TRBJ2-5; 9 positions match TRBD2. Germline values: CDR1 MNHNS, CDR2 SASEGT. After removal of 2 bases from V and 3 bases from J, the junction contained 4 bases not matched to a gene. This CDR3 has 15 amino acids. The CDR3 here is CASSEMSSGKETQYF. The CDR3 DNA follows: TGTGCCAGCAGTGAAATGTCTAGCGGGAAAGAGACCCAGTACTTC.

J is TRBJ1-5 and V is TRBV5-1, with 7 bases fitting TRBD1. The V gene's germline CDR1 is SGHRS and CDR2 YFSETQ. The CDR3 is 13 amino acids. V was clipped by 5 bases and J by 7 bases; unmatched bases: 6. CDR3 nucleotide sequence: TGCGCCAGCAGACCGGACAGGTTCCAGCCCCAGCATTTT. Translation: CASRPDRFQPQHF.

The rearrangement joins TRBV6-1 to TRBJ1-3, with D uncertain. The CDR3 totals 16 residues. Trimming took off 4 bases at V and 0 bases at J, with 13 bases between the two ends. Germline CDR1 MNHNS, CDR2 SASEGT. CDR3 nucleotides: TGTGCCAGCAGTGGCCGGGTAGGCGACTCTGGAAACACCATATATTTT. This sequence encodes CASSGRVGDSGNTIYF.

V is TRBV4-1 and J is TRBJ2-5, with 7 bases that match TRBD2. The trim removed 1 base at V and 0 bases at J, leaving 5 bases unmatched. This CDR3 is 16 amino acids long. Germline CDR1 is MGHRA and CDR2 is YSYEKL. The CDR3 nucleotides are TGCGCCAGCAGCCAAGGAAGCGGGGCCCACCAAGAGACCCAGTACTTC. Its translation is CASSQGSGAHQETQYF.